One T cell receptor beta chain is described in this entry. The record originates from a study of blood T cell repertoires in COVID-19. The data were produced by immunoSEQ multiplex PCR, yet TCRdb's version contains in-frame clones alone and is incomplete. In the table there are 280,000 or so clones, approximately 83% of which are singletons. Germline CDR1 is KGHDR and CDR2 is SFDVKD. V dropped 7 bases and J dropped 8; count of bases not matched to a gene: 8. The CDR3 contains 14 residues. The chain has TRBV24-1 and TRBJ2-2, with 8 bases that match TRBD1. The TCR comes from a human donor in a cohort sampled during active COVID-19. Sequencing was performed on peripheral blood. In DNA, the CDR3 is TGTGCCACCAGAGGACAGGGAGTTTCGGGGGAGCTGTTTTTT. Its translation is CATRGQGVSGELFF.